What follows are 9 T cell receptor beta chains derived from one specimen sequenced in a study of blood T cell repertoires in COVID-19. Repertoires were generated with immunoSEQ multiplex PCR, while TCRdb's copy carries only in-frame clones and drops some. This table holds roughly 43,000 clones, approximately 89% found once. Sequencing used peripheral blood. The receptors come from a human donor in a cohort sampled during active COVID-19.

The table lists this clone with a few counts. The J gene is TRBJ1-1, the V gene TRBV5-5; TRBD1 might be the D (5 bases). V lost 4 bases and J lost 5, with 15 bases in between. CDR3 length: 14 amino acids. Germline-derived CDR1 and CDR2 are SGHKS and YYEKEE (reference sequence). CDR3 bases: TGTGCCAGCAGCACTGGGGGGTTCGGGACTGAAGCTTTCTTT. Encoded protein: CASSTGGFGTEAFF.

This sequence joins TRBV7-2 and TRBJ2-4; 8 positions agree with TRBD1. CDR3 length: 16 residues. Germline V gene lookup returns CDR1 SGHTA and CDR2 FQGNSA. The V gene end was trimmed by 5 bases and the J gene end by 4 bases; junction bases not matched to a gene: 10. The CDR3 DNA sequence: TGTGCCAGCAGCCCATCCTCAGGACAGGGAAAAAACATTCAGTACTTC. This sequence encodes CASSPSSGQGKNIQYF.

The chain has TRBV19 and TRBJ2-7; the D gene is possibly TRBD2 (5 bases). Germline V CDR1 and CDR2: LNHDA, SQIVND (reference sequence). CDR3 size: 13 residues. Trimming pared 5 bases from V and 5 bases from J, leaving 13 bases between. Here the CDR3 reads CASSSTGKDEQYF. In nucleotides, the CDR3 is TGTGCCAGTAGTTCTACCGGGAAGGACGAGCAGTACTTC.

The chain uses TRBV20-1 and TRBJ2-5, with D unclear. V lost 5 bases and J 2 bases, leaving 3 bases between the germline ends. Germline V CDR1 and CDR2: DFQATT, SNEGSKA (reference sequence). The CDR3 is made up of 10 amino acids. DNA for the CDR3: TGCAGTGCTGCGCAAGAGACCCAGTACTTC. Translated: CSAAQETQYF.

The CDR3 sequence: CASSPGLGREQYF. The DNA of the CDR3 is TGTGCCAGTAGTCCGGGACTGGGTAGGGAGCAGTACTTC. This chain uses TRBV19 with TRBJ2-7; a weak D match, TRBD2 (6 bases). This CDR3 is 13 amino acids long. The V and J ends lost 5 bases and 7 bases respectively, with 15 bases between them. Germline CDR1 reads LNHDA; CDR2 reads SQIVND (reference sequence).

The chain is built from TRBV5-1 and TRBJ2-5; D might be TRBD2 (7 bases). The V and J ends lost 6 bases and 4 bases respectively, with 22 bases between them. Germline V gene lookup returns CDR1 SGHRS and CDR2 YFSETQ. The CDR3 consists of 16 residues. The CDR3: CASTPGGPRGLETQYF. Written as DNA, the CDR3 is TGCGCCAGCACTCCGGGGGGACCAAGGGGGTTAGAGACCCAGTACTTC.

In this sample, this clone turned up once. This chain joins TRBV5-4 and TRBJ2-3, with D possibly being TRBD2 (6 bases). The CDR3 is 13 residues long. Germline V gene lookup returns CDR1 SGHNT and CDR2 YYREEE (reference sequence). Trimming left V 0 bases short and J 5 bases short, with 7 bases between. The CDR3, as DNA: TGTGCCAGCAGCTTGGCCGGGGGAGATACGCAGTATTTT. This encodes CASSLAGGDTQYF.

J is TRBJ2-7 and V is TRBV5-4; 9 nucleotides agree with TRBD1. The CDR3 length is 15 residues. V was clipped by 4 bases and J by 6 bases; unmatched bases: 11. The germline V gene encodes CDR1 SGHNT and CDR2 YYREEE (reference sequence). CDR3 region: CASSVTGTGNGEQYF. For the CDR3, the DNA is TGTGCCAGCAGCGTAACCGGGACAGGGAACGGCGAGCAGTACTTC.

The chain couples TRBV7-3 to TRBJ2-7; D is ambiguous. CDR1 and CDR2 (germline): SGHTA, FQGTGA. This CDR3 region has 15 residues. The V and J ends lost 2 bases and 0 bases respectively, with 11 bases between them. CDR3 in amino acids: CASSLGSGVSYEQYF. The CDR3 DNA follows: TGTGCCAGCAGCTTAGGATCAGGTGTCTCCTACGAGCAGTACTTC.